This T cell receptor (beta chain) is from a study of blood T cell repertoires in COVID-19 (TCRdb year 2020). Describing the broader study: Collaborator samples came from the United States, Italy and Spain and covered acute and convalescent phases of COVID-19. The material from the prospective study consisted of cDNA or gDNA derived from T cells, B-cell-depleted T cells, or PBMCs. Deeply sampled blood TCRbeta repertoires from subjects exposed to, actively infected with, or recovered from COVID-19 were included in the dataset. The repertoires were released in a freely available public database intended as a resource for research on the immune response to SARS-CoV-2. Samples came from the ongoing ImmuneRACE study (first 160 participants) plus 1,254 subjects from 6 global collaborators. Sample metadata almost always included a de-identified subject ID, COVID-19 status, age in years and sex. Where HLA class I and class II types were available, the types were taken from metadata supplied by the sample provider, not from assay-based typing. Overall study outcomes, separate from this receptor: Clinical and demographic metadata were provided uncurated, with the amount varying by source and participant.

TCRbeta CDR3 regions were amplified from genomic DNA by means of the immunoSEQ Assay, a bias-controlled multiplex PCR. Per the original workflow: Within the assay, amplification of reference gene primers was used to estimate how many nucleated cells each sample contained. To quantify the absolute abundance of each unique TCRbeta CDR3 rearrangement, sequence reads were collapsed and filtered. For each sample, productive Simpson clonality was calculated as the square root of Simpson's diversity index across productive rearrangements. As stored in TCRdb, this immuneACCESS dataset retains in-frame rearrangements with V and J assigned. A fraction of the clones does not appear; measured against another copy, unresolved V genes explain less than half of the discrepancy, and the remainder lacks a known reason. For V, J and clone size, that table is used; D and trimming come from the DNA. Here the sample has about 33,000 clones; around 90% occur a single time. In total, the top ten clones hold approximately 6.5% of the sample.

The germline ends are 13 bases apart after V is trimmed by 3 bases and J by 4 bases. Including cysteine and phenylalanine, the CDR3 has 14 amino acids. CDR3 DNA only is kept here, 42 bases in frame from base 1. According to the germline V gene (reference sequence), CDR1 reads SGHNT and CDR2 reads YYREEE. Collaborating institutions collected whole blood in K2EDTA tubes following their own protocols. For TCRbeta analysis, collaborators shipped samples as frozen whole blood, isolated PBMCs, or DNA extracted from either of those sample types. Remarks on this clone: Its antigen remains unidentified. Base qualities were left out, and no much larger clone turns up one base away.

Input material: peripheral blood. This receptor chain uses TRBV5-4 and TRBJ1-2; the D gene is perhaps TRBD1, on 5 matching bases. The receptor comes from a human donor in a cohort sampled during active COVID-19. DNA sequence: TGTGCCAGCAGCTCGCTGGGGACTTCCTATGGCTACACCTTC. It encodes CASSSLGTSYGYTF.